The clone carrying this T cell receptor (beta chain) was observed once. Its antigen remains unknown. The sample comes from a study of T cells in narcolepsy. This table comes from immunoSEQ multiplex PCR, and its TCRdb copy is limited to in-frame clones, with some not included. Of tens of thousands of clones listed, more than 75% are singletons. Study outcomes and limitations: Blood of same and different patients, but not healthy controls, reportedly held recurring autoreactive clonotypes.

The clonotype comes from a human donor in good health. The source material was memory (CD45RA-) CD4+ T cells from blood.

Written as DNA, the CDR3 is TGTGCCAGCAGTCCGGGACAGGGGTTCGCTGGGTACCCTTCACCCCTCCACTTT. Its protein product is CASSPGQGFAGYPSPLHF. The rearrangement links TRBV2 to TRBJ1-6, with 10 bases identical to TRBD1. In germline, CDR1 is SNHLY, CDR2 FYNNEI. The CDR3 totals 18 residues. The J segment lost 9 bases and the V segment lost 5 bases, leaving 16 bases of the junction unmatched.